This record concerns one T cell receptor beta chain sequence. Its antigen is as yet unknown. This entry belongs to a study of shared clonotypes between healthy human individuals. Germline lookup yields CDR1 MDHEN and CDR2 SYDVKM. This CDR3 is built from 17 residues. Deletions cut 5 bases from V and 7 bases from J, with 24 bases between. When replicate PCRs were run on sorted subsets, they used around 200 ng DNA, around 33,000 T cell genomes. Sequencing used immunoSEQ multiplex PCR; TCRdb keeps in-frame clones, though not all of them. The table has around 370,000 clones, approximately 97% seen once. Study-wide results and limits: Rarefaction showed sorted-subset sequencing was incomplete despite large depth.

CCR7-negative CD45RA+ TemRA cells were pooled with CD45RO+ cells for CD8 memory. Sequenced sample: memory CD8+ T cells sorted from blood. Subset described: CD45RO+ cells pooled with CCR7-negative TemRA cells. The sequence came from a man aged 25 to 40 in good health. The chain links TRBV28 to TRBJ2-1, with D perhaps TRBD2 (5 bases). CDR3 protein: CASSPPRPLASKNEQFF. The CDR3 DNA sequence: TGTGCCAGCAGTCCCCCCCGACCGCTAGCCAGTAAGAATGAGCAGTTCTTC.